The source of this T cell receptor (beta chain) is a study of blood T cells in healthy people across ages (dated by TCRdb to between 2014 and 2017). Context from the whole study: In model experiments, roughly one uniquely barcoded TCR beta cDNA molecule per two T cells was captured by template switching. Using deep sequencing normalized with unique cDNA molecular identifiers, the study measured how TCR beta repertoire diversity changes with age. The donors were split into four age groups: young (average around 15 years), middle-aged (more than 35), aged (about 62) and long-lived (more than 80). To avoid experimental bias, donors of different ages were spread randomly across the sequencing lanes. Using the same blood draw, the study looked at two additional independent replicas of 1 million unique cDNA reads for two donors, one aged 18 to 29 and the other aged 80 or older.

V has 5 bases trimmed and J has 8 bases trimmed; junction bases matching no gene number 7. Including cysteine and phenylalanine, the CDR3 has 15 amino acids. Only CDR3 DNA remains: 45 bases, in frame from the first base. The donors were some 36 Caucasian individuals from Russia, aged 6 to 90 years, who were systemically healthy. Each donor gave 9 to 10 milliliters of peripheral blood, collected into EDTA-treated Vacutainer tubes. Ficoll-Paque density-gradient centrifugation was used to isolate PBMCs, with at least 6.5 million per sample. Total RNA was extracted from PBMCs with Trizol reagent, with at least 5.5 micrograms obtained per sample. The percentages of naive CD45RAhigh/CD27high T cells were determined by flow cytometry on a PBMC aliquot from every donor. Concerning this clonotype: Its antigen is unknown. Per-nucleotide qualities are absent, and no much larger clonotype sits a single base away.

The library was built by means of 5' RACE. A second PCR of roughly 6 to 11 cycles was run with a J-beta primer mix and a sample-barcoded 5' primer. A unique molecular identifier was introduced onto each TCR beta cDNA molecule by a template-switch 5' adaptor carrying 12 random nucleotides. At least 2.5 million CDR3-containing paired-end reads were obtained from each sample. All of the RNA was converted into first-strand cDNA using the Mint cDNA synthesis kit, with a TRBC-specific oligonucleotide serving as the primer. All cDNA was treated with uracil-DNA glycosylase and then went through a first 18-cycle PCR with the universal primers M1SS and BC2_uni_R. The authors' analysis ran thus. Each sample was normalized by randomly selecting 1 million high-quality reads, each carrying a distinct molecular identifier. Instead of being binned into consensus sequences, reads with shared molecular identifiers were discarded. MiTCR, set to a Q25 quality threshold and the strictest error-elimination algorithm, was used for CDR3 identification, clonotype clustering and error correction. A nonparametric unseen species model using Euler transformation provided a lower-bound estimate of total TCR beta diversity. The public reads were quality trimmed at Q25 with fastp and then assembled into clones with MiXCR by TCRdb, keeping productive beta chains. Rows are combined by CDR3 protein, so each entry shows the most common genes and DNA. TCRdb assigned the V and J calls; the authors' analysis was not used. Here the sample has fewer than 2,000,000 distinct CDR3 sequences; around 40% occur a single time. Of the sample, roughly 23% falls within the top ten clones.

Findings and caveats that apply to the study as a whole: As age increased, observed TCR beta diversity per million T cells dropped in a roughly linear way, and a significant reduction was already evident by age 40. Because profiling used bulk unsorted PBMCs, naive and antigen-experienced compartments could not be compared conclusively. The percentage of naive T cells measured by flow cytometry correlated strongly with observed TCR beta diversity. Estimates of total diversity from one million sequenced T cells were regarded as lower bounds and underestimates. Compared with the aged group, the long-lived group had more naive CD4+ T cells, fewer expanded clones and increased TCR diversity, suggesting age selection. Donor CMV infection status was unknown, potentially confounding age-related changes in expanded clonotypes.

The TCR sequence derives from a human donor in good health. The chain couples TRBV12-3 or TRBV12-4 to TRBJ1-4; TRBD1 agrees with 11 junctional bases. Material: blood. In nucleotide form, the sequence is TGTGCCAGCAGTCCCGGGACAGGGGGTCGGGAAAAACTGTTTTTT. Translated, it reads CASSPGTGGREKLFF.